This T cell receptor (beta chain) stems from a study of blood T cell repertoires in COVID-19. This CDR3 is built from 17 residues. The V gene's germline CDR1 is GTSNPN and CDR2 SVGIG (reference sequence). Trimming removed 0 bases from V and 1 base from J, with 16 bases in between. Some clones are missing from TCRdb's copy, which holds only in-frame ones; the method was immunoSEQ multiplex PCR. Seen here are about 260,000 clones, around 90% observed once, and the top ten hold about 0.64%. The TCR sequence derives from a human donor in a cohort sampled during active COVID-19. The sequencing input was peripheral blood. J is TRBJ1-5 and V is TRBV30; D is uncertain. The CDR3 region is CAWSVGLTDGSNQPQHF. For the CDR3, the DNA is TGTGCCTGGAGTGTAGGACTTACTGACGGGAGCAATCAGCCCCAGCATTTT.